These T cell receptor beta chains were read from a single sample in a study of naive and memory T cell subsets. TCRdb recomputed calls from the UMI-ligation and nested PCR reads with MiXCR, one row per CDR3 protein. The sample holds roughly 100,000 distinct CDR3 sequences, roughly 12% seen once. The sample consisted of naive CD4+ T cells from blood. Receptors were obtained from a human donor in good health. CDR3s include the opening cysteine and the closing phenylalanine or tryptophan. The D gene is left open where the match is weak. For some rows the clone size is stated as once, few or many, or as a class when expanded; others skip it.

CDR3	DNA	size	J	V	D
CASSQAQGEETQYF	TGTGCCAGCAGCCAAGCACAGGGTGAAGAGACCCAGTACTTC	few	TRBJ2-5	TRBV4-2	NA
CASRRTGVETQYF	TGTGCCAGCAGAAGGACAGGGGTTGAGACCCAGTACTTC	NA	TRBJ2-5	TRBV2	TRBD1
CASTEGLHQYEQYF	TGTGCCAGCACCGAGGGACTCCACCAGTACGAGCAGTACTTC	few	TRBJ2-7	TRBV6-2/TRBV6-3	NA
CASSLPAEKLFF	TGTGCCAGCAGCCTTCCTGCTGAAAAACTGTTTTTT	many	TRBJ1-4	TRBV12-3/TRBV12-4	NA
CASSFTGYSNQPQHF	TGTGCCAGCAGTTTTACGGGGTATAGCAATCAGCCCCAGCATTTT	NA	TRBJ1-5	TRBV12-3/TRBV12-4	NA
CASSTGTGQIEAFF	TGTGCCAGCAGCACGGGTACAGGGCAGATTGAAGCTTTCTTT	NA	TRBJ1-1	TRBV11-2	NA
CASSHSGLSSAAFF	TGTGCCAGCAGCCATAGTGGGCTGTCCTCTGCCGCTTTCTTT	few	TRBJ1-1	TRBV3-1	NA
CSARSGSGHDEQYF	TGCAGTGCTAGGAGCGGGAGTGGTCACGACGAGCAGTACTTC	many	TRBJ2-7	TRBV20-1	TRBD2
CASSQDRQNHYGYTF	TGCGCCAGCAGCCAAGATCGACAGAATCACTATGGCTACACCTTC	NA	TRBJ1-2	TRBV4-1	NA
CSVGPSTDTQYF	TGCAGTGTGGGTCCCAGCACAGATACGCAGTATTTT	NA	TRBJ2-3	TRBV20-1	NA